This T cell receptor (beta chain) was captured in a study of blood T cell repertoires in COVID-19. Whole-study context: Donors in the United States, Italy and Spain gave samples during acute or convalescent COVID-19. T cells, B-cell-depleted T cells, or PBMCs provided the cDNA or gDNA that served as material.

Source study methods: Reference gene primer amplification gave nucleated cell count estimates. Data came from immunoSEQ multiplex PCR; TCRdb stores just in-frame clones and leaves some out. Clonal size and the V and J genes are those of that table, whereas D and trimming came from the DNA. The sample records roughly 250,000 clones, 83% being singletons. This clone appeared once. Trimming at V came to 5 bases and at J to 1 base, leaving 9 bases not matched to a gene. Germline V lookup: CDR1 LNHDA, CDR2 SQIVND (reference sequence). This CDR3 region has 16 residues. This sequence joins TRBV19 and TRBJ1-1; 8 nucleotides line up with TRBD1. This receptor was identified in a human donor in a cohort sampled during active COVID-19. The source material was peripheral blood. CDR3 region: CASSALSGTGNTEAFF. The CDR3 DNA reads TGTGCCAGTAGTGCCCTCTCCGGGACAGGGAACACTGAAGCTTTCTTT.